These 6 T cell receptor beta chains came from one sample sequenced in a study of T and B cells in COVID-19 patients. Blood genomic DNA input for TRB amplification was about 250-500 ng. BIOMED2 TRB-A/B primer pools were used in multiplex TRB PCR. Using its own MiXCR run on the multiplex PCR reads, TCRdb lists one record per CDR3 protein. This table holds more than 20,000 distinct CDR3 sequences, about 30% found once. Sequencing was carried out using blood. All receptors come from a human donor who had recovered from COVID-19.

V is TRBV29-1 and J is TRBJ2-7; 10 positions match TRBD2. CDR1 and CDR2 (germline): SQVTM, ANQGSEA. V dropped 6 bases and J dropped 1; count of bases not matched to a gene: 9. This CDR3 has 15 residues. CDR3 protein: CSVEREGAISYEQYF. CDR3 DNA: TGCAGCGTCGAGCGGGAGGGGGCGATATCCTACGAGCAGTACTTC.

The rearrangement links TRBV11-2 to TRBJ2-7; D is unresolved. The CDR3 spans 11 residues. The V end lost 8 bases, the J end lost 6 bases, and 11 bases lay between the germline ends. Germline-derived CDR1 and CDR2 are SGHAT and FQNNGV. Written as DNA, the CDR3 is TGTGCCAGCCCCATGGGTGGCGAGCAGTACTTC. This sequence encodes CASPMGGEQYF.

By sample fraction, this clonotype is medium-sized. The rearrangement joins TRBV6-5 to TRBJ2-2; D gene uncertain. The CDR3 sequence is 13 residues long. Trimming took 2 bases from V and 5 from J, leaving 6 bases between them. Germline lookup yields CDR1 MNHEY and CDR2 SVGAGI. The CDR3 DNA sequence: TGTGCCAGCAGTTACAGGGTGACCGGGGAGCTGTTTTTT. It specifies CASSYRVTGELFF.

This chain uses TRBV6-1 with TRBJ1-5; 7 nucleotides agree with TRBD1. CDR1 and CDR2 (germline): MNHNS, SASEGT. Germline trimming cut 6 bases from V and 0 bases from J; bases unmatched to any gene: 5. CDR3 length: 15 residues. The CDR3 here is CASRLTGDSNQPQHF. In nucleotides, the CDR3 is TGTGCCAGCAGACTTACAGGGGATAGCAATCAGCCCCAGCATTTT.

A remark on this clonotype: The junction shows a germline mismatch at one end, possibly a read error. CDR3 protein: CAISESEGTDGYTF. The CDR3 DNA is TGTGCCATCAGTGAGTCGGAGGGGACAGATGGCTACACCTTC. The chain recombines TRBV6-6 with TRBJ1-2, with 7 bases aligning to TRBD1. The CDR3 runs to 14 residues. Per the germline V gene, CDR1 is MNHNY and CDR2 is SVGAGI (reference sequence).

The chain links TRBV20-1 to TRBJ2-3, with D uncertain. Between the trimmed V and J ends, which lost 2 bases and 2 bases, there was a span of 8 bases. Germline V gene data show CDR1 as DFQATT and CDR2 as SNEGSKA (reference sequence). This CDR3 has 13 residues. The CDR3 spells CSARKQSTDTQYF. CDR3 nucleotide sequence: TGCAGTGCTAGAAAGCAGTCCACAGATACGCAGTATTTT.